The T cell receptor (beta chain) described here comes from a study of blood T cell repertoires in COVID-19. The wider study: COVID-19 samples from acute and convalescent phases originated in the United States, Italy and Spain.

Using immunoSEQ multiplex PCR, the repertoire was profiled, and TCRdb retains in-frame clones only, with some absent. The repertoire holds about 210,000 clones, with approximately 90% as singletons. V shed 3 bases, J shed 1 base, and the junction held 10 bases outside the gene matches. This CDR3 comprises 19 residues. The V gene's germline CDR1 is SNHLY and CDR2 FYNNEI. The specimen sequenced was peripheral blood. The TCR sequence derives from a man aged 25-40 years with acute or convalescent COVID-19. The V and J genes are TRBV2 and TRBJ2-1; 12 bases match TRBD2. The CDR3, as DNA: TGTGCCAGCAGTGAGCTGAGTCTAGCGGGAGGGAAGTCCTACAATGAGCAGTTCTTC. It yields the protein CASSELSLAGGKSYNEQFF.